This TCR beta chain derives from a study of immune evolution from preneoplasia to lung adenocarcinoma. Notes on the study in general: Top clone share appeared to fall from AAH through AIS, MIA, adenocarcinoma. Clonality was highest in normal lung, lower in later-stage lesions apparently.

Assay used: immunoSEQ multiplex PCR; TCRdb lists only in-frame clones, some missing. The repertoire holds thousands of clones, with 65% to 85% as singletons. The CDR3 is made up of 16 amino acids. V was clipped by 7 bases and J by 1 base, with 20 bases between them. Germline V gene data show CDR1 as SGHDT and CDR2 as YYEEEE. To note about this clone: Its antigen is as yet unknown.

This clonotype was sampled from a person aged 50-70 years with lung adenocarcinoma. The genes are TRBV5-6 and TRBJ1-1, with D unresolved. Sequencing input: FFPE normal lung tissue adjacent to the tumor. The CDR3 loop is CASRSAQRHSNTEAFF. The CDR3 nucleotides read TGTGCCAGCCGATCAGCCCAAAGACACTCGAACACTGAAGCTTTCTTT.